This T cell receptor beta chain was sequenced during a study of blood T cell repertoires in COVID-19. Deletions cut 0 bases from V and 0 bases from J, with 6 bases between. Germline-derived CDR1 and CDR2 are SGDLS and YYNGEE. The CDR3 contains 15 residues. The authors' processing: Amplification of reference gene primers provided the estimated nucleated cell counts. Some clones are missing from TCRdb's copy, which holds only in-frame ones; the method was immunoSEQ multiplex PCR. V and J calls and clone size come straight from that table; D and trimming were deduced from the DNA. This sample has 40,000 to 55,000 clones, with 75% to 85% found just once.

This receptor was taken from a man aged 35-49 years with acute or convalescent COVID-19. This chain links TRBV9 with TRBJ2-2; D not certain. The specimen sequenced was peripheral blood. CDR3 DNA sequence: TGTGCCAGCAGCGTAGTCCCGGCGAACACCGGGGAGCTGTTTTTT. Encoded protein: CASSVVPANTGELFF.